A single sample is the source of the 27 T cell receptor beta chains below, sequenced in a study of blood T cell repertoires in COVID-19. TCRdb keeps only in-frame clones here, not all; method: immunoSEQ multiplex PCR. The sample contains roughly 200,000 clones, less than 85% of which appear only once. The sequencing input was PBMCs or T cells enriched from blood (not recorded which). These receptors were collected from a woman aged 55-69 years with acute COVID-19.

This chain uses TRBV9 with TRBJ1-3; D not resolved. This CDR3 region has 16 residues. Germline loops: CDR1 SGDLS, CDR2 YYNGEE. The V end was cut by 0 bases, the J end by 3 bases, with 13 bases between. CDR3 nucleotides: TGTGCCAGCAGCGTAGTTTCAAGTGGAGTTGGAAACACCATATATTTT. Protein: CASSVVSSGVGNTIYF.

This clone was picked up a small number of times. The J gene is TRBJ2-5, the V gene TRBV3-1 (or the pseudogene TRBV3-2); 8 bases align to TRBD2. From germline, CDR1 is LGHDT and CDR2 YNNKEL (reference sequence). Trimming took 0 bases from V and 5 from J; bases not matched to a gene: 8. CDR3 length equals 16 residues. This CDR3 reads CASSQDLAGLEETQYF. The CDR3, as DNA: TGTGCCAGCAGCCAAGACTTAGCGGGGTTGGAGGAGACCCAGTACTTC.

The V call is TRBV12-3 or TRBV12-4, the J call TRBJ1-2; perhaps TRBD1 as D (5 bases). With 7 bases removed from V and 4 bases from J, the gap between germline ends came to 13 bases. CDR3 length equals 13 residues. The CDR3 bases are TGTGCCAGCAATATCGGACACACCTATGGCTACACCTTC. Translation: CASNIGHTYGYTF.

This chain uses TRBV18 with TRBJ1-1, with D possibly being TRBD1 (5 bases). The V gene's germline CDR1 is KGHSH and CDR2 LQKENI. Trimming pared 3 bases from V and 5 bases from J, leaving 13 bases between. This CDR3 comprises 14 residues. CDR3 sequence: CASSPGGGRTEAFF. The CDR3 nucleotides are TGTGCCAGCTCACCGGGCGGGGGTAGGACTGAAGCTTTCTTT.

This chain links TRBV6-5 with TRBJ2-7; the match to TRBD1 covers 7 bases. In germline, CDR1 is MNHEY, CDR2 SVGAGI. The CDR3 is made up of 15 amino acids. V lost 5 bases and J lost 2; bases outside the gene matches: 9. The CDR3 nucleotides read TGTGCCAGCAGTAAAAATCGGGACAGAGCCTACGAGCAGTACTTC. Translating it yields CASSKNRDRAYEQYF.

The genes are TRBV7-2 and TRBJ2-3; D not resolved. CDR3 size: 13 residues. V lost 5 bases to trimming and J lost 2 bases, with 8 bases between them. Per the germline V gene, CDR1 is SGHTA and CDR2 is FQGNSA. As DNA, the CDR3 is TGTGCCAGCAGCGGGCAGGTCACAGATACGCAGTATTTT. Protein product: CASSGQVTDTQYF.

V gene TRBV2 combines with J gene TRBJ2-1; D is undetermined. This CDR3 region has 13 residues. In germline, CDR1 is SNHLY, CDR2 FYNNEI. The V gene lost 6 bases and the J gene lost 2 bases, with 8 bases spanning the gap. CDR3 sequence reads: CASRYDTYNEQFF. In DNA form, the CDR3 reads TGTGCCAGCAGGTACGACACCTACAATGAGCAGTTCTTC.

The CDR3 DNA follows: TGTGCCAGCAGCCCGCAGGGTAACTATGGCTACACCTTC. Protein product: CASSPQGNYGYTF. The chain links TRBV7-9 to TRBJ1-2, with a possible D match to TRBD1 (5 bases). The CDR3 consists of 13 residues. Germline V gives CDR1 SEHNR, CDR2 FQNEAQ (reference sequence). The V gene lost 5 bases and the J gene lost 1 base, with 8 bases spanning the gap.

The rearrangement joins TRBV3-1 (or the pseudogene TRBV3-2) to TRBJ1-5, with D unclear. The germline V and J ends were trimmed by 4 bases and 7 bases, with 5 bases remaining between them. Per germline, CDR1 LGHDT and CDR2 YNNKEL (reference sequence). The length of the CDR3 is 11 residues. CDR3 in amino acids: CASSPNQPQHF. The CDR3, as DNA: TGTGCCAGCAGCCCTAACCAGCCCCAGCATTTT.

This clone showed up just once. One junction end disagrees with the germline gene, perhaps due to a read error. The V gene is TRBV14, the J gene TRBJ1-2; D possibly corresponds to TRBD1 (5 bases). The germline CDR1 and CDR2 sequences are SGHDN and FVKESK. This CDR3 has 15 residues. CDR3 residues: CASTQRAGSPYGYTF. The DNA for the CDR3 is TGTGCCAGCACCCAACGCGCAGGGTCTCCCTATGGCTACACCTTC.

This clone was picked up one time. The chain combines TRBV19 with TRBJ2-7, with D unresolved. Trimming left V 6 bases short and J 0 bases short, with 9 bases between. The CDR3 covers 13 residues. Per the germline V gene, CDR1 is LNHDA and CDR2 is SQIVND (reference sequence). Written as DNA, the CDR3 is TGTGCCAGTAGGCTCAAGAGCTCCTACGAGCAGTACTTC. It codes for CASRLKSSYEQYF.

V and J are TRBV7-2 and TRBJ1-4, with D unresolved. The CDR3 spans 13 residues. Trimming removed 7 bases at V and 8 bases at J, with 14 bases between. Germline V gene data show CDR1 as SGHTA and CDR2 as FQGNSA. The chain's CDR3 is CASTRTEVEKLFF. The CDR3 DNA sequence: TGTGCCAGCACCCGGACGGAGGTCGAAAAACTGTTTTTT.

This chain links TRBV10-1 with TRBJ1-1; a weak D match, TRBD1 (5 bases). Germline CDR1 is WNHNN and CDR2 is SYGVQD (reference sequence). V shed 2 bases and J shed 1 base, with 11 bases lying between them. This CDR3 has 15 amino acids. The DNA for the CDR3 is TGCGCCAGCAGTGAGACGGCCGGGGGGAACACTGAAGCTTTCTTT. Translating gives CASSETAGGNTEAFF.

The chain is built from TRBV11-2 and TRBJ1-6, with D hard to call. From germline, CDR1 is SGHAT and CDR2 FQNNGV. The CDR3 is 15 amino acids. The V gene lost 1 base and the J gene lost 9 bases, with 13 bases spanning the gap. CDR3 region: CASSLVEGNVSPLHF. The CDR3 DNA follows: TGTGCCAGCAGCTTAGTGGAGGGAAACGTTTCACCCCTCCACTTT.

Concerning this clone: Distinct nucleotide sequences in the sample also encode this CDR3. The J gene is TRBJ2-3, the V gene TRBV7-2; 10 bases are a match to TRBD2. Germline CDR1 and CDR2: SGHTA and FQGNSA. This CDR3 has 15 amino acids. With 1 base clipped from V and 3 bases from J, the junction kept 1 base outside the gene matches. The CDR3 spells CASSLGTSGTDTQYF. The CDR3 nucleotides are TGTGCCAGCAGCTTAGGGACTAGCGGAACAGATACGCAGTATTTT. Using reference TRBV7-2 and TRBJ2-3 for the parts outside the CDR3, the full variable domain is GAGVSQSPSNKVTEKGKDVELRCDPISGHTALYWYRQSLGQGLEFLIYFQGNSAPDKSGLPSDRFSAERTGGSVSTLTIQRTQQEDSAVYLCASSLGTSGTDTQYFGPGTRLTVL.

The rearrangement links TRBV7-2 to TRBJ1-5; D remains unclear. The V end lost 3 bases, the J end lost 7 bases, and 16 bases lay between the germline ends. Per germline, CDR1 SGHTA and CDR2 FQGNSA. The CDR3 totals 15 residues. CDR3 coding DNA: TGTGCCAGCAGCTTCGGGTCAACCGCTGGGCAGCCCCAGCATTTT. Amino acids: CASSFGSTAGQPQHF.

This clone has more than one count but fewer than ten. The rearrangement links TRBV28 to TRBJ1-2; possibly TRBD1 for D (6 bases). The ends were cut back, 1 base at V and 6 bases at J, with 15 bases in the middle. The CDR3 is made up of 15 amino acids. The germline V gene encodes CDR1 MDHEN and CDR2 SYDVKM. DNA for the CDR3: TGTGCCAGCAGTTTATTTGAACAGGGCTTAAATGGCTACACCTTC. Encoded protein: CASSLFEQGLNGYTF.

The DNA of the CDR3 is TGTGCCAGCAGTTCTCCCGCGTTCGCGGAGACCCAGTACTTC. It translates to CASSSPAFAETQYF. The gene calls are TRBV6-5 and TRBJ2-5; D uncertain. The CDR3 is made up of 14 amino acids. The V end lost 4 bases, the J end lost 5 bases, and 14 bases lay between the germline ends. Germline V lookup: CDR1 MNHEY, CDR2 SVGAGI.

V gene TRBV19 combines with J gene TRBJ2-2; a possible D gene is TRBD2 (5 bases). Germline lookup yields CDR1 LNHDA and CDR2 SQIVND (reference sequence). The CDR3 totals 12 residues. V lost 4 bases, J lost 6 bases, and 6 bases lay in between. CDR3 residues: CASSRAAGELFF. DNA of the CDR3: TGTGCCAGTAGTAGAGCGGCCGGGGAGCTGTTTTTT. The full variable domain, with the rest looked up from reference TRBV19 and TRBJ2-2, is DGGITQSPKYLFRKEGQNVTLSCEQNLNHDAMYWYRQDPGQGLRLIYYSQIVNDFQKGDIAEGYSVSREKKESFPLTVTSAQKNPTAFYLCASSRAAGELFFGEGSRLTVL.

The chain carries TRBV5-5 and TRBJ1-1, with a tentative D call TRBD1 (5 bases). V was trimmed by 0 bases and J by 6 bases, leaving 18 bases between them. The CDR3 is 16 amino acids. Germline V gene lookup returns CDR1 SGHKS and CDR2 YYEKEE (reference sequence). CDR3 nucleotides: TGTGCCAGCAGCTTGGCCGCACAGGCATTATGGGCTGAAGCTTTCTTT. Amino acid sequence: CASSLAAQALWAEAFF.

This clone came up a few times. J is TRBJ1-1 and V is TRBV6-1, with D unclear. Germline V gene sequence: CDR1 MNHNS, CDR2 SASEGT. This CDR3 spans 12 amino acids. V shed 3 bases and J shed 6 bases, with 8 bases lying between them. This CDR3 is CASSDPLAEAFF. Here the CDR3 DNA reads TGTGCCAGCAGTGATCCACTTGCTGAAGCTTTCTTT.

The chain's CDR3 is CASSPTGPEQFF. In nucleotides, the CDR3 is TGTGCCAGCAGTCCGACAGGGCCTGAGCAGTTCTTC. J is TRBJ2-1 and V is TRBV6-5; 7 nucleotides match TRBD1. The CDR3 runs to 12 residues. Germline CDR1 is MNHEY and CDR2 is SVGAGI. Trimming removed 5 bases from V and 9 bases from J; junction bases left unmatched: 4.

This chain joins TRBV5-8 and TRBJ2-3; 9 nucleotides line up with TRBD1. The V gene end was trimmed by 4 bases and the J gene end by 2 bases; junction bases not matched to a gene: 5. Germline CDR1 and CDR2: SGHTS and YDEGEE. CDR3 length: 15 residues. CDR3 amino acids: CASSPGQGDTDTQYF. In nucleotides, the CDR3 is TGTGCCAGCAGCCCGGGACAGGGAGACACAGATACGCAGTATTTT.

About this clone: Other DNA sequences in the sample encode the same CDR3. The rearrangement joins TRBV15 to TRBJ2-1; 8 bases agree with TRBD2. Germline V CDR1 and CDR2: LNHNV, YYDKDF (reference sequence). The CDR3 is 15 amino acids. J gave up 4 bases and V 1 base, and 3 bases lay outside the gene matches. CDR3 protein: CATSRVSGGYNEQFF. DNA for the CDR3: TGTGCCACCAGCAGAGTGAGCGGGGGATACAATGAGCAGTTCTTC.

The genes are TRBV4-3 and TRBJ2-3; D is uncertain. V lost 0 bases to trimming and J lost 5 bases, with 15 bases between them. This CDR3 spans 16 amino acids. Germline V gene sequence: CDR1 LGHNA, CDR2 YSLEER. CDR3 nucleotides: TGCGCCAGCAGCCAAGATTCCCTACCTGTCGGAGATACGCAGTATTTT. Amino acids: CASSQDSLPVGDTQYF.

V is TRBV27 and J is TRBJ2-7; tentative D call: TRBD2 (5 bases). CDR1 and CDR2 from the germline V gene are MNHEY and SMNVEV (reference sequence). The CDR3 sequence is 14 residues long. V lost 3 bases, J lost 6 bases, and 15 bases lay in between. CDR3 DNA: TGTGCCAGCAGTTTTCGGACCTTCGAGGGCGAGCAGTACTTC. Protein product: CASSFRTFEGEQYF.

This clone was detected a few times. The chain joins TRBV6-5 to TRBJ1-4, with D possibly matching TRBD1 (6 bases). This CDR3 has 14 amino acids. Deletions cut 8 bases from V and 4 bases from J, with 14 bases between. Per the germline V gene, CDR1 is MNHEY and CDR2 is SVGAGI. The chain's CDR3 is CASLPTGHNEKLFF. CDR3 nucleotide sequence: TGTGCCAGCCTTCCGACAGGCCATAATGAAAAACTGTTTTTT.